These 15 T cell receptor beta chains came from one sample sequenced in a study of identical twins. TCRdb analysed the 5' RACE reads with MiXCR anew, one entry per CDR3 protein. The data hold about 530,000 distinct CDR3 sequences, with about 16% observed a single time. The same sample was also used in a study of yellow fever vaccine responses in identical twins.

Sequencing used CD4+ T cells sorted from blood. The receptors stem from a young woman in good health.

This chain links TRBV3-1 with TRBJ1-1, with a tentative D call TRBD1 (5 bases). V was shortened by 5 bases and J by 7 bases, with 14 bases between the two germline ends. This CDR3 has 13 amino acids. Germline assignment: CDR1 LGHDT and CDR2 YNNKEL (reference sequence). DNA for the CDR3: TGTGCCAGCAGCGAAGTGGGGCGGAATGAAGCTTTCTTT. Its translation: CASSEVGRNEAFF.

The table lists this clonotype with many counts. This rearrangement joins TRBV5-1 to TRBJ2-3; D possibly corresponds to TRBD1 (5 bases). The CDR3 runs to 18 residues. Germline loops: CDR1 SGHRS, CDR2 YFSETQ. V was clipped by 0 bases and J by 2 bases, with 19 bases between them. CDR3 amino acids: CASSLALGAGLVTDTQYF. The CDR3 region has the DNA TGCGCCAGCAGCTTGGCCCTTGGGGCAGGGTTGGTCACAGATACGCAGTATTTT.

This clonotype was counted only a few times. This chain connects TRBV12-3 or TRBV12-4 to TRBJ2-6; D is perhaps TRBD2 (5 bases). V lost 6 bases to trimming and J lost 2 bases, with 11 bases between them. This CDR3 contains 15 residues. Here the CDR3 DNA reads TGTGCCAGCAGCCCCCTGAGGGCTGGGGCCAACGTCCTGACTTTC. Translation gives CASSPLRAGANVLTF.

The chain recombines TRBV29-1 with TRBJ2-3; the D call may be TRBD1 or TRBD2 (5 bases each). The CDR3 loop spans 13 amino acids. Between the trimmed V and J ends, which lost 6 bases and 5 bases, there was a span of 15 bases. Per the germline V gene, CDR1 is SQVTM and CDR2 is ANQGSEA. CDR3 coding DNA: TGCAGCGTGGCCAGGGAGTGGTTAGATACGCAGTATTTT. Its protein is CSVAREWLDTQYF.

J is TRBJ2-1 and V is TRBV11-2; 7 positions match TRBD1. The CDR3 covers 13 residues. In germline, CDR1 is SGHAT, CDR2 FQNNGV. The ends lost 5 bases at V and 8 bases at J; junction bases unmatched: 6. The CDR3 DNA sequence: TGTGCCAGCAGCGCACAGGGGTTCGATGAGCAGTTCTTC. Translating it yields CASSAQGFDEQFF.

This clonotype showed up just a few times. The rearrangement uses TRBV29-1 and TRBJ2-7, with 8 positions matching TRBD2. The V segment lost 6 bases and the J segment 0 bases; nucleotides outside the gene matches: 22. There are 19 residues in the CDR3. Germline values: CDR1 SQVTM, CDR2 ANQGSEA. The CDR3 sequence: CSVTPLAGGAGASSYEQYF. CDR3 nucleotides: TGCAGCGTAACCCCCTTAGCCGGGGGGGCGGGAGCTAGCTCCTACGAGCAGTACTTC.

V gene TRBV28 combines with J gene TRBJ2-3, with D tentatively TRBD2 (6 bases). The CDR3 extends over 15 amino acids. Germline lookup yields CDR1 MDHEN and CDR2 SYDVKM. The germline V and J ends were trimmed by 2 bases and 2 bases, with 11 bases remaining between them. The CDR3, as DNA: TGTGCCAGCAGTTTAGCGGGGCCGTTCACAGATACGCAGTATTTT. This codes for CASSLAGPFTDTQYF. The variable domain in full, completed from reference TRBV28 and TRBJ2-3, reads DVKVTQSSRYLVKRTGEKVFLECVQDMDHENMFWYRQDPGLGLRLIYFSYDVKMKEKGDIPEGYSVSREKKERFSLILESASTNQTSMYLCASSLAGPFTDTQYFGPGTRLTVL.

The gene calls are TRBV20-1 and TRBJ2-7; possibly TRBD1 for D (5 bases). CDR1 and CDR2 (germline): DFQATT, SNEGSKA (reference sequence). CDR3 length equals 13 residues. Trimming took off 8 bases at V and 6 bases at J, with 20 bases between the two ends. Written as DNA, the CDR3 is TGCAGTTTCGAACGAATAGGGGCGATCGAGCAGTACGTC. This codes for CSFERIGAIEQYV.

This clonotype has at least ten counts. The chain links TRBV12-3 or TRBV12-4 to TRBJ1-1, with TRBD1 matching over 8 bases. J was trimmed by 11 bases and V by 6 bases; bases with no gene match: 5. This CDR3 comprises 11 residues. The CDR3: CASSHDRGAFF. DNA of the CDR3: TGTGCCAGCAGCCACGACAGGGGCGCTTTCTTT.

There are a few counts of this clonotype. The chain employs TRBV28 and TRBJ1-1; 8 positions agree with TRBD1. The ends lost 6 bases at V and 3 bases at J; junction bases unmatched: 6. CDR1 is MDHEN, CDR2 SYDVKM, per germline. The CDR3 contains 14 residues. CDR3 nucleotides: TGTGCCAGCAGAGAAGGACAGGGTTACACTGAAGCTTTCTTT. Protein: CASREGQGYTEAFF. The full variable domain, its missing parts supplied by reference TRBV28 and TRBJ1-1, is DVKVTQSSRYLVKRTGEKVFLECVQDMDHENMFWYRQDPGLGLRLIYFSYDVKMKEKGDIPEGYSVSREKKERFSLILESASTNQTSMYLCASREGQGYTEAFFGQGTRLTVV.

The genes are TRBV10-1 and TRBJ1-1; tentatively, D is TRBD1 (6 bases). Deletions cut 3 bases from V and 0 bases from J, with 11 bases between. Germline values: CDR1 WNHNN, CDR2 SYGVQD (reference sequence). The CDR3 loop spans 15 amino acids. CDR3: CASSDPGHLNTEAFF. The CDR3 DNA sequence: TGCGCCAGCAGTGACCCGGGACACCTGAACACTGAAGCTTTCTTT.

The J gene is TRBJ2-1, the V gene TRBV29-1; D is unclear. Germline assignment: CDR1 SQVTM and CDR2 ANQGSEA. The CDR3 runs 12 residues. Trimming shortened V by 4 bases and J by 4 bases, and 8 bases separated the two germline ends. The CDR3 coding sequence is TGCAGCGTTGGGACGGGTTACAATGAGCAGTTCTTC. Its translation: CSVGTGYNEQFF.

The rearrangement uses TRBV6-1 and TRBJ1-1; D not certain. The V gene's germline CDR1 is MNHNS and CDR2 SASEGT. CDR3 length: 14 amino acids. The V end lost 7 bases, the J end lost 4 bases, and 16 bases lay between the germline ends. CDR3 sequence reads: CASTPPEAGTEAFF. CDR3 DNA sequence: TGTGCCAGCACCCCGCCGGAGGCCGGCACTGAAGCTTTCTTT.

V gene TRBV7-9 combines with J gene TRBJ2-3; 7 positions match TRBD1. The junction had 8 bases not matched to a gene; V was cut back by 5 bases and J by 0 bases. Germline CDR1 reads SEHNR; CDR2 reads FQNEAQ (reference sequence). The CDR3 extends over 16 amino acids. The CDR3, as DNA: TGTGCCAGCAGCCGGGGACAGATCCCTAGCACAGATACGCAGTATTTT. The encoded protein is CASSRGQIPSTDTQYF.

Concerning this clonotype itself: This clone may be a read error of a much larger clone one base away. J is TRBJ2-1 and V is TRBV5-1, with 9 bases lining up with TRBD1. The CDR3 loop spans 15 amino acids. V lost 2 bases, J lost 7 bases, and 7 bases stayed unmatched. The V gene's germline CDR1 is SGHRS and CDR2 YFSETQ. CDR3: CASSFSDRGVNEQFF. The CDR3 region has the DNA TGCGCCAGCAGCTTCTCGGACAGGGGCGTGAATGAGCAGTTCTTC.